Presented here are 9 T cell receptor beta chains from one specimen sequenced in a study of T-cell reconstitution after alpha-beta-depleted transplantation in children. Library preparation (for TCRbeta) was performed with unique molecular identifiers. TCRdb redid the calling of the PCR reads with MiXCR, one entry per CDR3 protein. The repertoire consists of roughly 490,000 distinct CDR3 sequences, with approximately 10% occurring once and the leading ten covering around 13%. The sequencing here drew on PBMCs, mostly from graft donor cells, taken 180 days after TCRalphabeta/CD19-depleted stem cell transplant. These receptors were taken from a female patient between 2 and 10 years old who had a stem cell transplant for aplastic anemia, so the T cells may come from the graft donor.

This clonotype has a count of ten or more. The gene calls are TRBV9 and TRBJ2-7; D is possibly TRBD1 (5 bases). This CDR3 contains 14 residues. The ends were cut back, 0 bases at V and 5 bases at J, with 12 bases in the middle. Germline-derived CDR1 and CDR2 are SGDLS and YYNGEE. The DNA of the CDR3 is TGTGCCAGCAGCGTAGAAGTCAGGGCGGACGAGCAGTACTTC. It yields the protein CASSVEVRADEQYF.

Ten or more counts support this clonotype. The gene calls are TRBV5-6 and TRBJ2-2, with a tentative D call TRBD1 (5 bases). The CDR3 length is 14 residues. Trimming took off 3 bases at V and 3 bases at J, with 9 bases between the two ends. Germline CDR1 reads SGHDT; CDR2 reads YYEEEE. CDR3 coding DNA: TGTGCCAGCAGCTGGGGCAGCGACACCGGGGAGCTGTTTTTT. This sequence encodes CASSWGSDTGELFF.

This clonotype was detected many times. This rearrangement joins TRBV5-1 to TRBJ1-2, with 7 positions matching TRBD1. CDR1 is SGHRS, CDR2 YFSETQ, per germline. This CDR3 has 14 residues. Trimming at V came to 6 bases and at J to 4 bases, leaving 9 bases not matched to a gene. The CDR3 sequence is CASTWEGATYGYTF. The CDR3 DNA sequence: TGCGCCAGCACCTGGGAGGGGGCGACCTATGGCTACACCTTC.

The J gene is TRBJ2-2, the V gene TRBV5-1; 9 bases line up with TRBD1. The CDR3 has 16 amino acids. J lost 3 bases, V lost 4 bases, and 7 bases had no gene match. In germline, CDR1 is SGHRS, CDR2 YFSETQ. CDR3: CASSGRTGEYTGELFF. In DNA, the CDR3 is TGCGCCAGCAGCGGGAGGACAGGGGAGTACACCGGGGAGCTGTTTTTT.

The chain is built from TRBV6-1 and TRBJ2-5; 10 nucleotides agree with TRBD1. The V segment lost 8 bases and the J segment 3 bases; nucleotides outside the gene matches: 6. This CDR3 has 14 residues. The germline V gene has CDR1 MNHNS and CDR2 SASEGT. The CDR3 DNA follows: TGTGCCAGCCGGACAGGGGGAATAAAAGAGACCCAGTACTTC. Amino acids: CASRTGGIKETQYF.

The rearrangement links TRBV15 to TRBJ2-6; the match to TRBD1 covers 7 bases. The germline CDR1 and CDR2 sequences are LNHNV and YYDKDF (reference sequence). The CDR3 has 17 residues. V lost 3 bases and J lost 8; bases outside the gene matches: 13. The CDR3 loop is CATSSYPDRVLSNVLTF. Written as DNA, the CDR3 is TGTGCCACCAGCAGCTATCCTGACAGGGTACTGTCCAACGTCCTGACTTTC.

The genes are TRBV11-2 and TRBJ2-5; 8 bases agree with TRBD2. The CDR3 consists of 18 residues. V lost 5 bases and J lost 4; bases outside the gene matches: 18. CDR1 SGHAT and CDR2 FQNNGV come from the germline V gene. The CDR3 DNA sequence: TGTGCCAGCAGCCGGGGGCGACCTAGACTAGCGCAATTAGAGACCCAGTACTTC. This translates into CASSRGRPRLAQLETQYF.

The table lists this clonotype with a few counts. V gene TRBV7-2 combines with J gene TRBJ1-5; TRBD1 aligns across 11 bases. V shed 5 bases and J 12 bases; nucleotides not matched to a gene: 6. Per germline, CDR1 SGHTA and CDR2 FQGNSA. The CDR3 consists of 13 residues. The chain's CDR3 is CASSTRDRGVQHF. The CDR3 DNA reads as TGTGCCAGCAGCACCCGGGACAGGGGGGTCCAGCATTTT.

This clonotype was found a few times. The chain employs TRBV13 and TRBJ1-3; D uncertain. Germline assignment: CDR1 PRHDT and CDR2 FYEKMQ (reference sequence). This CDR3 has 15 amino acids. Trimming cost V 6 bases and J 2 bases, with 14 bases left between them. The CDR3 is CASSHSGVPGNTIYF. The CDR3 DNA reads TGTGCCAGCAGTCATTCCGGGGTACCTGGAAACACCATATATTTT.